The 7 T cell receptor beta chains in this list originate from one sample, sequenced in a study of shared clonotypes between healthy human individuals. Clones were read by immunoSEQ multiplex PCR, and TCRdb kept only the in-frame ones, dropping some. This sample has millions of clones, with roughly 94% found just once. Sequencing was carried out using naive CD4+ T cells sorted from blood. Subset in this sample: CD45RA+ positively selected. The source of these receptors is a man younger than 35 in good health.

The chain has TRBV21-1 and TRBJ1-5; the DNA was not used to check the table's D call, TRBD1. TRBV21-1 is deemed a pseudogene. This CDR3 has 16 residues. CDR3 bases: TGTGCCAGCAGCCTTGCGGGGACAGGCGACAATCAGCCCCAGCATTTT. Translating gives CASSLAGTGDNQPQHF.

About this clone: Other DNA sequences of this sample code for an identical CDR3. The chain recombines TRBV29-1 with TRBJ2-1; 9 positions agree with TRBD2. V dropped 6 bases and J dropped 0; count of bases not matched to a gene: 3. Germline lookup yields CDR1 SQVTM and CDR2 ANQGSEA. This CDR3 is built from 14 residues. CDR3 loop: CSVAGGSSYNEQFF. As DNA, the CDR3 is TGCAGCGTGGCGGGGGGGAGCTCCTACAATGAGCAGTTCTTC.

V gene TRBV29-1 combines with J gene TRBJ1-3, with D hard to call. In germline, CDR1 is SQVTM, CDR2 ANQGSEA. V shed 2 bases and J shed 2 bases, with 4 bases lying between them. This CDR3 is built from 12 residues. CDR3 in amino acids: CSVETAGNTIYF. CDR3 in DNA: TGCAGCGTTGAAACCGCTGGAAACACCATATATTTT.

The J gene is TRBJ2-7, the V gene TRBV5-1, with TRBD1 identical over 8 bases. This CDR3 region has 17 residues. Losses at the gene ends were 1 base for V and 5 bases for J; bases not matched to a gene: 14. The germline V gene has CDR1 SGHRS and CDR2 YFSETQ. Written as DNA, the CDR3 is TGCGCCAGCAGCTTGAGGGCCATTGGACAGGGCACGGACGAGCAGTACTTC. Amino acids: CASSLRAIGQGTDEQYF. Filled out from reference TRBV5-1 and TRBJ2-7, the complete variable domain reads KAGVTQTPRYLIKTRGQQVTLSCSPISGHRSVSWYQQTPGQGLQFLFEYFSETQRNKGNFPGRFSGRQFSNSRSEMNVSTLELGDSALYLCASSLRAIGQGTDEQYFGPGTRLTVT.

The CDR3 DNA is TGTGCCAGCAGCTCCGGACTAGCGGGAAGCTCCTACAATGAGCAGTTCTTC. It is translated as CASSSGLAGSSYNEQFF. The chain combines TRBV7-9 with TRBJ2-1, with 12 bases fitting TRBD2. The CDR3 totals 17 residues. Germline loops: CDR1 SEHNR, CDR2 FQNEAQ (reference sequence). J was trimmed by 0 bases and V by 4 bases; bases with no gene match: 4.

V usage is TRBV6-1 and J usage is TRBJ1-2, with D unresolved. Trimming took off 8 bases at V and 2 bases at J, with 9 bases between the two ends. This CDR3 is built from 12 residues. From germline, CDR1 is MNHNS and CDR2 SASEGT. In DNA form, the CDR3 reads TGTGCCAGCGCGGCACCCAACTATGGCTACACCTTC. Translated, it gives CASAAPNYGYTF.

V gene TRBV25-1 combines with J gene TRBJ1-4, with D possibly TRBD1 on 5 matching bases. The CDR3 sequence is 15 residues long. Trimming shortened V by 2 bases and J by 4 bases, and 11 bases separated the two germline ends. CDR1 is MGHDK, CDR2 SYGVNS, per germline. CDR3 coding DNA: TGTGCCAGCAGTGAAAGCGGCAGGGTTAATGAAAAACTGTTTTTT. Residues: CASSESGRVNEKLFF. The whole variable domain, remainder taken from reference TRBV25-1 and TRBJ1-4, is EADIYQTPRYLVIGTGKKITLECSQTMGHDKMYWYQQDPGMELHLIHYSYGVNSTEKGDLSSESTVSRIRTEHFPLTLESARPSHTSQYLCASSESGRVNEKLFFGSGTQLSVL.